The next 23 T cell receptor beta chains were all read from a single sample in a study of human T cells and chemical hapten exposure. Time point of the sample: pre-sensitization, week 0. Treatment reported: therapeutic diphenylcyclopropenone sensitization with weekly scalp DPC. TCRdb re-derived calls from the RACE reads in MiXCR, one entry per CDR3 protein. The sample records about 98,000 distinct CDR3 sequences, 10% to 11% being singletons. This specimen consisted of whole blood, obtained in connection with sensitization to the hapten diphenylcyclopropenone (DPC). The receptors originated from a woman aged 55 to 70 with alopecia areata. Some clones in this sample may be carry-over from other donors' samples.

This clonotype was observed at least ten times. The CDR3 DNA is TGTGCCAGCAGACTCGGTTACGGTGGAAACACCATATATTTT. It encodes CASRLGYGGNTIYF. The V gene is TRBV2, the J gene TRBJ1-3; D not resolved. The germline CDR1 and CDR2 sequences are SNHLY and FYNNEI. CDR3 size: 14 residues. The V and J ends lost 6 bases and 3 bases respectively, with 12 bases between them.

In its sample, this clonotype was seen a few times. CDR3: CASSIDGIATNEKLFF. As DNA, the CDR3 is TGTGCCAGTAGTATCGACGGAATTGCAACTAATGAAAAACTGTTTTTT. V and J are TRBV19 and TRBJ1-4; D is ambiguous. The V gene's germline CDR1 is LNHDA and CDR2 SQIVND (reference sequence). The CDR3 totals 16 residues. Between the trimmed V and J ends, which lost 3 bases and 0 bases, there was a span of 11 bases. The entire variable domain, with the rest obtained from reference TRBV19 and TRBJ1-4, is as follows: DGGITQSPKYLFRKEGQNVTLSCEQNLNHDAMYWYRQDPGQGLRLIYYSQIVNDFQKGDIAEGYSVSREKKESFPLTVTSAQKNPTAFYLCASSIDGIATNEKLFFGSGTQLSVL.

In its sample, this clonotype was seen a few times. The J gene is TRBJ2-7, the V gene TRBV3-1, with 12 bases that match TRBD2. J was trimmed by 3 bases and V by 4 bases; bases with no gene match: 4. The CDR3 has 15 amino acids. Germline V gene data show CDR1 as LGHDT and CDR2 as YNNKEL (reference sequence). CDR3 sequence: CASSPGLAGSYEQYF. The CDR3 DNA is TGTGCCAGCAGCCCTGGACTAGCGGGGAGCTACGAGCAGTACTTC.

Remarks on this clonotype: Since a much larger clone is just one base distant, this may be a read error. This chain joins TRBV7-9 and TRBJ1-1; D gene unclear. In germline, CDR1 is SEHNR, CDR2 FQNEAQ (reference sequence). This CDR3 contains 14 residues. CDR3 coding DNA: TGTACCAGCAGCTTAGGCAGTGGATTCACTGAAGCTTTCTTT. Translation gives CTSSLGSGFTEAFF.

V usage is TRBV11-2 and J usage is TRBJ1-1, with D possibly TRBD1 on 5 matching bases. This CDR3 spans 15 amino acids. V gave up 1 base and J gave up 2 bases, with 11 bases separating them. In germline, CDR1 is SGHAT, CDR2 FQNNGV. CDR3 protein: CASSLGGGGNTEAFF. The CDR3 DNA reads as TGTGCCAGCAGCTTAGGGGGCGGAGGTAACACTGAAGCTTTCTTT.

This clonotype was observed many times. This chain links TRBV7-3 with TRBJ1-1; D ambiguous. This CDR3 has 13 amino acids. The V gene lost 3 bases and the J gene lost 0 bases, with 5 bases spanning the gap. Looked up from germline, CDR1 is SGHTA and CDR2 is FQGTGA. CDR3 sequence: CASSLTLNTEAFF. The CDR3 DNA reads as TGTGCCAGCAGCTTGACCTTGAACACTGAAGCTTTCTTT.

This clonotype was detected only a few times. The genes are TRBV19 and TRBJ1-2; D is ambiguous. The germline CDR1 and CDR2 sequences are LNHDA and SQIVND (reference sequence). The CDR3 covers 14 residues. V gave up 6 bases and J gave up 2 bases, with 13 bases separating them. This CDR3 is CASRDPPENYGYTF. CDR3 coding DNA: TGTGCCAGTAGGGACCCCCCAGAGAACTATGGCTACACCTTC.

In this sample, this clonotype turned up many times. The rearrangement joins TRBV9 to TRBJ1-1; TRBD1 matches 8 bases. V was pared by 4 bases and J by 4 bases, with 9 bases of the junction left unmatched. The CDR3 loop spans 15 amino acids. CDR1 and CDR2 from the germline V gene are SGDLS and YYNGEE. CDR3 sequence (DNA): TGTGCCAGCAGCCCTCAGGGGGCGCGGACCACTGAAGCTTTCTTT. Residues: CASSPQGARTTEAFF.

The rearrangement uses TRBV6-5 and TRBJ2-1; 12 nucleotides agree with TRBD2. V lost 6 bases to trimming and J lost 4 bases; unmatched junction nucleotides: 4. Germline V lookup: CDR1 MNHEY, CDR2 SVGAGI. The CDR3 length is 15 residues. As DNA, the CDR3 is TGTGCCAGCAGGCGAGGACTAGCGGGATACAATGAGCAGTTCTTC. Residues: CASRRGLAGYNEQFF.

The rearrangement uses TRBV20-1 and TRBJ2-3; 10 nucleotides match TRBD2. The CDR3 has 18 amino acids. The germline V gene has CDR1 DFQATT and CDR2 SNEGSKA (reference sequence). With V trimmed by 0 bases and J by 0 bases, 9 bases remained unmatched. CDR3 in amino acids: CSARDWERGGTSTDTQYF. The CDR3 region has the DNA TGCAGTGCTAGAGATTGGGAGCGGGGGGGAACTAGCACAGATACGCAGTATTTT.

V and J are TRBV7-8 and TRBJ2-1, with 11 bases identical to TRBD2. The V segment lost 5 bases and the J segment 4 bases; nucleotides outside the gene matches: 22. The CDR3 has 21 residues. Germline V gives CDR1 SGHVS, CDR2 FQNEAQ. This CDR3 is CASSTPSGLTGTSGEYNEQFF. The CDR3 coding sequence is TGTGCCAGCAGCACGCCCTCGGGGTTAACCGGGACTAGCGGAGAATACAATGAGCAGTTCTTC.

Ten or more counts support this clonotype. In DNA, the CDR3 is TGTGCCAGCAGCCCGCGTGAGGACAGCAACACTGAAGCTTTCTTT. Protein: CASSPREDSNTEAFF. The rearrangement joins TRBV7-8 to TRBJ1-1, with D possibly matching TRBD1 (6 bases). Germline V gene sequence: CDR1 SGHVS, CDR2 FQNEAQ. The CDR3 is 15 residues long. Trimming removed 5 bases from V and 2 bases from J, with 15 bases in between.

The chain combines TRBV10-2 with TRBJ1-2; 7 bases match TRBD1. The junction had 8 bases not matched to a gene; V was cut back by 7 bases and J by 9 bases. In germline, CDR1 is WSHSY, CDR2 SAAADI. The CDR3 is made up of 12 amino acids. CDR3 protein: CASMTGLGRYTF. The CDR3 DNA sequence: TGCGCCAGCATGACAGGGCTGGGGCGCTACACCTTC.

This clonotype was picked up many times. This rearrangement joins TRBV10-3 to TRBJ1-6; D possibly corresponds to TRBD1 (5 bases). The germline gives CDR1 ENHRY, CDR2 SYGVKD. This CDR3 has 15 residues. Trimming cost V 4 bases and J 9 bases, with 16 bases left between them. The CDR3 protein is CAISALVGEPSPLHF. The CDR3, as DNA: TGTGCCATCAGTGCCCTAGTGGGGGAGCCTTCACCCCTCCACTTT.

This rearrangement joins TRBV10-1 to TRBJ1-5, with D possibly matching TRBD1 (5 bases). Trimming removed 5 bases at V and 3 bases at J, with 8 bases between. Germline V gene sequence: CDR1 WNHNN, CDR2 SYGVQD (reference sequence). The CDR3 is 13 amino acids. The CDR3, as DNA: TGCGCCAGCAGTAAGGGGCCCAATCAGCCCCAGCATTTT. Protein: CASSKGPNQPQHF.

This clonotype appeared a few times. This chain joins TRBV2 and TRBJ2-2; weak D call: TRBD2 (6 bases). The CDR3 consists of 17 residues. V gave up 6 bases and J gave up 1 base, with 18 bases separating them. CDR1 and CDR2 (germline): SNHLY, FYNNEI. CDR3 nucleotides: TGTGCCAGCAGCACGACAGCTACGGGGGAGAACACCGGGGAGCTGTTTTTT. Residues: CASSTTATGENTGELFF. Complete variable domain (other parts from reference TRBV2 and TRBJ2-2): EPEVTQTPSHQVTQMGQEVILRCVPISNHLYFYWYRQILGQKVEFLVSFYNNEISEKSEIFDDQFSVERPDGSNFTLKIRSTKLEDSAMYFCASSTTATGENTGELFFGEGSRLTVL.

The chain employs TRBV10-2 and TRBJ2-1; D unresolved. CDR1 is WSHSY and CDR2 is SAAADI in the germline V gene. Trimming cost V 2 bases and J 3 bases, with 14 bases left between them. CDR3 size: 16 residues. This CDR3 reads CASSERVRALYNEQFF. As DNA, the CDR3 is TGCGCCAGCAGTGAGAGGGTACGGGCCCTCTACAATGAGCAGTTCTTC.

This clonotype appeared a few times. The V call is TRBV12-3 or TRBV12-4, the J call TRBJ1-5; D ambiguous. The CDR3 has 15 residues. V was cut by 9 bases and J by 7 bases, with 22 bases left in between. DNA of the CDR3: TGTGCCAGTGGCACTACTACAGCCCGGGAGCAGCCCCAGCATTTT. Translated, it gives CASGTTTAREQPQHF.

In this sample, this clonotype turned up many times. This chain joins TRBV11-2 and TRBJ2-3; D might be TRBD2 (5 bases). The CDR3 runs to 15 residues. Germline-derived CDR1 and CDR2 are SGHAT and FQNNGV. Trimming shortened V by 5 bases and J by 4 bases, and 16 bases separated the two germline ends. This CDR3 reads CASSTGPMGADTQYF. For the CDR3, the DNA is TGTGCCAGCAGCACGGGTCCCATGGGAGCAGATACGCAGTATTTT. Full variable domain (remainder filled in from reference TRBV11-2 and TRBJ2-3): EAGVAQSPRYKIIEKRQSVAFWCNPISGHATLYWYQQILGQGPKLLIQFQNNGVVDDSQLPKDRFSAERLKGVDSTLKIQPAKLEDSAVYLCASSTGPMGADTQYFGPGTRLTVL.

The J gene is TRBJ2-7, the V gene TRBV12-3 or TRBV12-4; TRBD1 aligns across 8 bases. J gave up 4 bases and V 6 bases, and 11 bases lay outside the gene matches. The CDR3 covers 15 residues. CDR3 sequence (DNA): TGTGCCAGCAGGGGTGCCCGGCAGGGGGCTTACGAGCAGTACTTC. Protein product: CASRGARQGAYEQYF.

This clonotype appeared a few times. The chain employs TRBV29-1 and TRBJ1-1, with D possibly TRBD1 on 6 matching bases. This CDR3 has 13 residues. CDR1 and CDR2 (germline): SQVTM, ANQGSEA. With 4 bases removed from V and 0 bases from J, the gap between germline ends came to 9 bases. The CDR3 bases are TGCAGCGTTGTGCGGGACATGAACACTGAAGCTTTCTTT. Translating it yields CSVVRDMNTEAFF.

The chain links TRBV20-1 to TRBJ1-1, with 8 bases fitting TRBD1. There are 13 residues in the CDR3. V trimming: 6 bases; J trimming: 4 bases; junction bases outside the gene matches: 7. Germline lookup yields CDR1 DFQATT and CDR2 SNEGSKA (reference sequence). The CDR3 DNA reads TGCAGTGCCCGGGGACAGGAGTTCACTGAAGCTTTCTTT. Translation: CSARGQEFTEAFF.

This chain links TRBV10-1 with TRBJ1-1; the D is unclear. The germline CDR1 and CDR2 sequences are WNHNN and SYGVQD (reference sequence). V was pared by 6 bases and J by 1 base, with 9 bases between. The CDR3 is 13 residues long. The CDR3 is CASRIDPNTEAFF. In nucleotides, the CDR3 is TGCGCCAGCAGAATAGACCCGAACACTGAAGCTTTCTTT.